A selection of T cell receptor beta chains follows, all from one sample in a study of molecular identifiers for immune sequencing clone quantification. Each CDR3 protein gets one entry after TCRdb re-called the PCR reads with MiXCR. The data show about 40,000 distinct CDR3 sequences, approximately 22% seen once. Specimen: naive CD8+ T cells from blood, with Jurkat cell RNA spiked in. All receptors come from a human donor in good health. Some libraries in this study had Jurkat cell RNA spiked in. CDR3s include the opening cysteine and the closing phenylalanine or tryptophan. The D gene is left open where the match is weak. Size is omitted from some rows. Given values are once, few, many or a class for expanded clones.

v_call	j_call	clone_size	d_call	cdr3_nt	cdr3_aa
TRBV4-1	TRBJ2-3	many	NA	TGCGCCAGCAGCCAGACGCCCCCCAGCTCCGCAGATACGCAGTATTTT	CASSQTPPSSADTQYF
TRBV30	TRBJ2-7	many	NA	TGTGCCTGGAGTGTGGACCTCTCCTACGAGCAGTACTTC	CAWSVDLSYEQYF
TRBV25-1	TRBJ2-5	many	NA	TGTGCCAGCAGTGAACATTTCCAAGAGACCCAGTACTTC	CASSEHFQETQYF
TRBV3-1	TRBJ1-4	many	TRBD1	TGTGCCAGCAGCCCGAGGGACAGCGCTGTCACAAAACTGTTTTTT	CASSPRDSAVTKLFF
TRBV5-6	TRBJ1-1	few	NA	TGTGCCAGCACCCCGCTTCCAGGGAAGAACACTGAAGCTTTCTTT	CASTPLPGKNTEAFF
TRBV4-1	TRBJ2-7	many	NA	TGCGCCAGCAGCCCGGGACACGGAGACTACGAGCAGTACTTC	CASSPGHGDYEQYF
TRBV7-9	TRBJ2-7	NA	NA	TGTGCCAGCAGCTTAGTTCTGGGGGCCACCTACGAGCAGTACTTC	CASSLVLGATYEQYF
TRBV29-1	TRBJ2-7	many	NA	TGCAGCGTTTTAGCGGACTCCTACGAGCAGTACTTC	CSVLADSYEQYF
TRBV10-3	TRBJ1-1	many	TRBD1	TGTGCCATCAGTGATTTAGGACAGGGGATCAGCTCGTTGGGTAACACTGAAGCTTTCTTT	CAISDLGQGISSLGNTEAFF
TRBV9	TRBJ2-5	many	NA	TGTGCCAGCAGTGAGGTCGGGGAGCTCTTTCAAGAGACCCAGTACTTC	CASSEVGELFQETQYF
TRBV25-1	TRBJ2-7	many	TRBD1	TGTGCCAGCAGGGGCGGGACAGGGCCCTACGAGGTCTACGAGCAGTACTTC	CASRGGTGPYEVYEQYF
TRBV7-9	TRBJ2-3	few	NA	TGTGCCAGCACCAATAGGGTAGGACTCTTGGAGACAGATACGCAGTATTTT	CASTNRVGLLETDTQYF
TRBV7-9	TRBJ2-3	medium-sized	NA	TGTGCCAGCAGCTTAGACCTAGAATACGATACGCAGTATTTT	CASSLDLEYDTQYF
TRBV11-2	TRBJ2-7	many	NA	TGTGCCAGCAGCTTAGTAAGGGGCTACGAGCAGTACTTC	CASSLVRGYEQYF
TRBV6-2/TRBV6-3	TRBJ2-7	NA	NA	TGTGCCAGTATTGGCAGCTCCTACGAGCAGTACTTC	CASIGSSYEQYF